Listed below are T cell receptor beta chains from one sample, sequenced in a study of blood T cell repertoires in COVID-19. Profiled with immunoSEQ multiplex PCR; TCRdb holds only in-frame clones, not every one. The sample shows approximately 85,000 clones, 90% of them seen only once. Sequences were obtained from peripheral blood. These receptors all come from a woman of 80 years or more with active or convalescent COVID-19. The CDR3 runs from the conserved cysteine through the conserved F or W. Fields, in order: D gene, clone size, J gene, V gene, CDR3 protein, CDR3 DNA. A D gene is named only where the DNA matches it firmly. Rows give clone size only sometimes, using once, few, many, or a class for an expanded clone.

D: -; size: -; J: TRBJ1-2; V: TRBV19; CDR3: CASSIGRANYGYTF; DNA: TGTGCCAGTAGTATAGGAAGAGCTAACTATGGCTACACCTTC
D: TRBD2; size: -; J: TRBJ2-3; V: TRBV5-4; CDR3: CASSPRLAGVTDTQYF; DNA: TGTGCCAGCAGCCCTCGACTAGCGGGAGTCACAGATACGCAGTATTTT
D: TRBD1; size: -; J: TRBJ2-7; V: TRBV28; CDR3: CASHQSGQGYEQYF; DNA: TGTGCCAGCCATCAATCGGGACAGGGCTACGAGCAGTACTTC
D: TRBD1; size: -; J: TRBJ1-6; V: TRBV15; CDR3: CATSEGQGFSPLHF; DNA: TGTGCCACCAGCGAGGGACAGGGGTTTTCACCCCTCCACTTT
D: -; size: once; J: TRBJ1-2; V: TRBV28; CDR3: CASRSLGGGGNYGYTF; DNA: TGTGCCAGCAGATCCCTGGGGGGCGGGGGTAACTATGGCTACACCTTC
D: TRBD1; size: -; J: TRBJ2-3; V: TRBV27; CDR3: CASRRTGSMDTQYF; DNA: TGTGCCAGTAGAAGGACAGGGAGTATGGATACGCAGTATTTT
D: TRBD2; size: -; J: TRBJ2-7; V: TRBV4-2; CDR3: CASSQSSAGVFGEQYF; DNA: TGTGCCAGCAGCCAGAGTTCAGCGGGGGTTTTCGGCGAGCAGTACTTC
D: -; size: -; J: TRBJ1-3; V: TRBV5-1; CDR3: CASSPDTSGNTIYF; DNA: TGCGCCAGCAGCCCTGACACCTCTGGAAACACCATATATTTT
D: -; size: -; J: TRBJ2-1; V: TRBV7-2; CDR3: CASSLAQGGSSYNEQFF; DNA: TGTGCCAGCAGCTTAGCGCAGGGCGGCAGCTCCTACAATGAGCAGTTCTTC
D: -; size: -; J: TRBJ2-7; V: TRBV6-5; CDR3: CASSFVRGSYEQYF; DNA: TGTGCCAGCAGTTTTGTCAGGGGCTCCTACGAGCAGTACTTC
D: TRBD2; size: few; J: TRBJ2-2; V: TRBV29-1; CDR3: CSATSGSITGELFF; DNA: TGCAGCGCCACTAGCGGGAGTATCACCGGGGAGCTGTTTTTT
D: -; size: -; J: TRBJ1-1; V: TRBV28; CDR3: CASSLVREAFF; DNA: TGTGCCAGCAGTTTGGTGAGGGAAGCTTTCTTT
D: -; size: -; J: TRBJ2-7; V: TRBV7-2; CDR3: CASSPPGKTEQYF; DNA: TGTGCCAGCAGCCCCCCGGGGAAAACCGAGCAGTACTTC
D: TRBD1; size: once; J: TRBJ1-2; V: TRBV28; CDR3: CASSVGTDYGYTF; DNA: TGTGCCAGCAGTGTTGGGACAGACTATGGCTACACCTTC
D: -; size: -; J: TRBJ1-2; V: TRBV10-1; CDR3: CASRVGDFYGYTF; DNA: TGCGCCAGCAGAGTTGGGGACTTCTATGGCTACACCTTC
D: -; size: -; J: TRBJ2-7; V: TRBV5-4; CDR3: CASSLSPTGHEQYF; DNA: TGTGCCAGCAGCTTGTCCCCTACAGGGCACGAGCAGTACTTC